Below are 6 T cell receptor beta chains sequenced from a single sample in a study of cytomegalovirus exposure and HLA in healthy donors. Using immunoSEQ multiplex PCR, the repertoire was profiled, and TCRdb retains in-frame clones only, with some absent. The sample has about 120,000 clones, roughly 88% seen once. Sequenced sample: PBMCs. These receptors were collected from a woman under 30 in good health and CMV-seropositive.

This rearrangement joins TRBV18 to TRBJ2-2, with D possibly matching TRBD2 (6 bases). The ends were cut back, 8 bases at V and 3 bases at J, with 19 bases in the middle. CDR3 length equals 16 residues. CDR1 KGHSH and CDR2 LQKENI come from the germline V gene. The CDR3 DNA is TGTGCCAGCGAAACTTTGACTAGTAGGGACACCGGGGAGCTGTTTTTT. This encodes CASETLTSRDTGELFF.

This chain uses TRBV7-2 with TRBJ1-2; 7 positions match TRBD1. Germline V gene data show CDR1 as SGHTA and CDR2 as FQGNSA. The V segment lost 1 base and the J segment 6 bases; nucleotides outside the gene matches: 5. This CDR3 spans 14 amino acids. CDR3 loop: CASSLEAGGNGYTF. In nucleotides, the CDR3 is TGTGCCAGCAGCTTAGAGGCAGGGGGAAATGGCTACACCTTC. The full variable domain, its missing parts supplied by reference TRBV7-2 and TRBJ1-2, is GAGVSQSPSNKVTEKGKDVELRCDPISGHTALYWYRQSLGQGLEFLIYFQGNSAPDKSGLPSDRFSAERTGGSVSTLTIQRTQQEDSAVYLCASSLEAGGNGYTFGSGTRLTVV.

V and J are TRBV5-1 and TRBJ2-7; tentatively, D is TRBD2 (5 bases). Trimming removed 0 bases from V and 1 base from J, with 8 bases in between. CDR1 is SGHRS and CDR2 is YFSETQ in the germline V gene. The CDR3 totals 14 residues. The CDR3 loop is CASSLGSGSYEQYF. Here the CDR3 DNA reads TGCGCCAGCAGCTTGGGGAGCGGTTCCTACGAGCAGTACTTC.

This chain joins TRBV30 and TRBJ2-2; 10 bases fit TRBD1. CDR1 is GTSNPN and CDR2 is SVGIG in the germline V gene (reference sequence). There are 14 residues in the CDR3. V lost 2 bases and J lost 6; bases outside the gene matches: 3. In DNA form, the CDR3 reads TGTGCCTGGAGTCAGGGGACAGGGGCCGGGGAGCTGTTTTTT. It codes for CAWSQGTGAGELFF.

CDR3 residues: CASSLFGTGRAEAFF. CDR3 nucleotide sequence: TGTGCCAGCAGCTTGTTCGGGACAGGGAGGGCTGAAGCTTTCTTT. V gene TRBV5-4 combines with J gene TRBJ1-1; 9 bases map to TRBD1. J gave up 6 bases and V 1 base, and 7 bases lay outside the gene matches. The V gene's germline CDR1 is SGHNT and CDR2 YYREEE (reference sequence). The CDR3 totals 15 residues.

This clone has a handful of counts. The CDR3 DNA sequence: TGTGCCAGTAGTATAGCTGGGGACTCACCAACTCAGTACTTC. This encodes CASSIAGDSPTQYF. The chain uses TRBV19 and TRBJ2-4, with D perhaps matching TRBD2 (6 bases). The CDR3 spans 14 residues. Germline CDR1 and CDR2: LNHDA and SQIVND (reference sequence). The V and J ends lost 1 base and 12 bases respectively, with 16 bases between them.